This TCR beta chain stems from a study of CD8+CD57+ T cells in acquired aplastic anemia. Germline CDR1 is MNHEY and CDR2 is SVGAGI. The CDR3 runs 16 residues. Study-wide findings and caveats: Patient and control CD8+ Simpson's diversity was not significantly different. Patients and controls had in common 25 to 30 CD8+ CDR3 sequences.

Concerning this clonotype itself: The antigen remains undetermined. One end of the junction is discordant with germline, which a read error may explain.

Patients chosen for sequencing had CD8+CD57+ cells that had expanded, as shown by flow cytometry. Blood came from patients not yet given any therapy. Genomic DNA, the template, was used for profiling of the TCR beta VDJ and CDR3. MiXCR, applied by TCRdb to the reads, yields one record per CDR3 protein. The data show around 500,000 distinct CDR3 sequences, under 40% seen once. The genes are TRBV6-5 and TRBJ1-6; D remains ambiguous. This TCR was sampled from a human donor with aplastic anemia. Sequencing input: sorted CD4+, CD8+, or CD8+CD57+ T cells (not recorded which) from PBMCs. The CDR3: CAISYSTANSNSPLHF. The DNA of the CDR3 is TGTGCCATCAGTTACTCGACGGCAAACAGTAATTCACCCCTCCACTTT.